Sequencing of this TCR beta chain was carried out in a study of T cell clonality in common variable immunodeficiency. This clone has only a few counts. The read gets to within 3 residues of the CDR3 end, and the germline J gene fills in the rest. Profiling relied on immunoSEQ multiplex PCR, and the TCRdb table lists in-frame clones only, not all of them. This repertoire holds 51,000 or so clones, and none appear only once. From germline, CDR1 is SGHVS and CDR2 FQNEAQ. The CDR3 contains 15 residues. The sample consisted of peripheral blood mononuclear cells. The chain uses TRBV7-8 and TRBJ2-3; 7 bases align to TRBD2. The receptor comes from a person aged 18 to 70 in good health. Incomplete CDR3 DNA: TGTGCCAGCAGCGCCGAAGCTAGCGGCCAAGAGACG. It encodes CASSAEASGQET. The whole CDR3 is CASSAEASGQETQYF. The entire variable domain, with the rest obtained from reference TRBV7-8 and TRBJ2-3, is as follows: GAGVSQSPRYKVAKRGQDVALRCDPISGHVSLFWYQQALGQGPEFLTYFQNEAQLDKSGLPSDRFFAERPEGSVSTLKIQRTQQEDSAVYLCASSAEASGQETQYFGPGTRLTVL.